This T cell receptor beta chain was documented in a study of T cells in pancreatic ductal adenocarcinoma. The study's findings and limits: Tumor samples had fewer productive templates and approximately 8-fold fewer unique clonotypes than blood. Enrichment of CD45RO+ effector over naive T cells in tumors may bias clonality. Tumor and blood clonality did not differ significantly, about 0.112 versus 0.072. The resected cohort was biased toward the minority with early-stage disease.

From germline, CDR1 is MNHNS and CDR2 SASEGT. V gave up 7 bases and J gave up 6 bases; unmatched junction bases: 8. CDR3 length equals 14 residues. As regards this clone: Antigen: not known.

No neoadjuvant therapy was given to the selected pancreatic ductal adenocarcinoma patients before their surgery. Libraries were prepared by immunoSEQ multiplex PCR; TCRdb keeps only in-frame clonotypes and omits some of them. The sample has about 30,000 clones, 85% to 95% seen once. This receptor was obtained from a human donor with pancreatic ductal adenocarcinoma. The V call is TRBV6-1, the J call TRBJ2-7; 11 bases are a match to TRBD2. Specimen: PBMCs. CDR3 residues: CASTVTSGTLEQYF. CDR3 coding DNA: TGTGCCAGCACCGTGACTAGCGGGACCCTCGAGCAGTACTTC.